The 30 T cell receptor beta chains in this list originate from one sample, sequenced in a study of cytotoxic CD8 clonotypes in ibrutinib-treated CLL (dated by TCRdb to about 2021). Receptors were amplified or captured by the immunoSEQ multiplex PCR assay. Drawn from immuneACCESS, this table holds only the in-frame rearrangements with V and J called that TCRdb kept. Clones are partly lost; checked studies trace under half to an unresolved V gene and leave the rest unexplained. This sample is represented by about 200,000 clones; around 70% of them were singletons. Jointly, the top ten make up 5.5% to 6% of the sample. The time point label corresponds to: 12 months on ibrutinib. Sample: PBMCs, taken after 12 months of ibrutinib treatment. The receptors here all came from a human donor with chronic lymphocytic leukemia.

This clone was seen a handful of times. This rearrangement joins TRBV6-5 to TRBJ1-5; D remains unclear. The CDR3 totals 14 residues. Germline CDR1 MNHEY, CDR2 SVGAGI. The V and J ends lost 3 bases and 3 bases respectively, with 9 bases between them. As DNA, the CDR3 is TGTGCCAGCAGTTATAGGAGAGACAATCAGCCCCAGCATTTT. It is translated as CASSYRRDNQPQHF.

V is TRBV7-2 and J is TRBJ1-3; D is perhaps TRBD1 (5 bases). Trimming removed 9 bases from V and 0 bases from J, with 15 bases in between. CDR3 size: 15 residues. Germline loops: CDR1 SGHTA, CDR2 FQGNSA. The DNA of the CDR3 is TGTGCCAGTACTCAAGGGACGGCCTCTGGAAACACCATATATTTT. Amino acid sequence: CASTQGTASGNTIYF.

The V and J genes are TRBV2 and TRBJ2-1; 7 nucleotides match TRBD1. CDR3 length equals 13 residues. J lost 8 bases, V lost 4 bases, and 5 bases had no gene match. The germline V gene has CDR1 SNHLY and CDR2 FYNNEI. CDR3 residues: CASSARQGYEQFF. CDR3 nucleotides: TGTGCCAGCAGTGCTCGACAGGGCTATGAGCAGTTCTTC.

This sequence joins TRBV30 and TRBJ1-2; perhaps TRBD1 as D (6 bases). The CDR3 loop spans 15 amino acids. Germline CDR1 GTSNPN, CDR2 SVGIG (reference sequence). V lost 1 base, J lost 6 bases, and 18 bases lay in between. DNA for the CDR3: TGTGCCTGGAGTGAGGGACATTATTCCTCCCATGGCTACACCTTC. As protein: CAWSEGHYSSHGYTF.

This clone was recorded a few times. J is TRBJ1-5 and V is TRBV25-1, with D uncertain. Trimming removed 0 bases from V and 3 bases from J, with 9 bases in between. The germline CDR1 and CDR2 sequences are MGHDK and SYGVNS. The CDR3 length is 15 residues. CDR3: CASSEYRHPNQPQHF. The CDR3 DNA reads as TGTGCCAGCAGTGAATATCGACATCCCAATCAGCCCCAGCATTTT.

The chain's CDR3 is CAWRKTSGGRADTQYF. Written as DNA, the CDR3 is TGTGCCTGGAGGAAGACTAGCGGGGGGCGGGCAGATACGCAGTATTTT. The chain is built from TRBV30 and TRBJ2-3; 13 bases line up with TRBD2. The V and J ends lost 3 bases and 4 bases, in that order; junction bases with no gene match: 7. Per the germline V gene, CDR1 is GTSNPN and CDR2 is SVGIG (reference sequence). CDR3 size: 16 residues. Variable domain in full (rest from reference TRBV30 and TRBJ2-3): SQTIHQWPATLVQPVGSPLSLECTVEGTSNPNLYWYRQAAGRGLQLLFYSVGIGQISSEVPQNLSASRPQDRQFILSSKKLLLSDSGFYLCAWRKTSGGRADTQYFGPGTRLTVL.

The chain recombines TRBV4-2 with TRBJ1-2; D perhaps matches TRBD1 (6 bases). From germline, CDR1 is LGHNA and CDR2 YNFKEQ. V shed 2 bases and J shed 0 bases, with 13 bases lying between them. The CDR3 consists of 16 residues. CDR3 bases: TGTGCCAGCAGCCAACGGGGGGCCAGTTCTAACTATGGCTACACCTTC. This sequence encodes CASSQRGASSNYGYTF.

V and J are TRBV20-1 and TRBJ1-1; D remains unclear. Germline V gene lookup returns CDR1 DFQATT and CDR2 SNEGSKA (reference sequence). Trimming left V 4 bases short and J 11 bases short, with 11 bases between. This CDR3 contains 10 residues. The CDR3 nucleotides are TGCAGTGCTAACCGATTGTCCGCTTTCTTT. This translates into CSANRLSAFF.

This chain links TRBV29-1 with TRBJ2-1; TRBD2 agrees at 9 bases. V lost 5 bases and J lost 2; bases outside the gene matches: 7. The CDR3 extends over 15 amino acids. The V gene's germline CDR1 is SQVTM and CDR2 ANQGSEA. In DNA form, the CDR3 reads TGCAGCGTTAAACGGGCTAGCGGGACCTACAATGAGCAGTTCTTC. Amino acids: CSVKRASGTYNEQFF.

This clone has a handful of counts. The chain has TRBV29-1 and TRBJ1-1; D uncertain. The germline V gene encodes CDR1 SQVTM and CDR2 ANQGSEA. Trimming removed 4 bases at V and 0 bases at J, with 9 bases between. CDR3 length: 13 amino acids. The CDR3 DNA reads as TGCAGCGTTGCCGGCCAGATGAACACTGAAGCTTTCTTT. Its translation: CSVAGQMNTEAFF.

The chain links TRBV9 to TRBJ1-6, with unresolved D. The CDR3 has 12 amino acids. The V gene's germline CDR1 is SGDLS and CDR2 YYNGEE. V was trimmed by 3 bases and J by 10 bases, leaving 8 bases between them. The CDR3, as DNA: TGTGCCAGCAGCGATCTATGGTCACCCCTCCACTTT. This encodes CASSDLWSPLHF.

V usage is TRBV10-3 and J usage is TRBJ2-7, with unresolved D. The length of the CDR3 is 13 residues. V lost 2 bases to trimming and J lost 7 bases, with 12 bases between them. Germline V gene sequence: CDR1 ENHRY, CDR2 SYGVKD. CDR3 residues: CAISEVLAAEQYF. The DNA of the CDR3 is TGTGCCATCAGTGAGGTATTGGCGGCTGAGCAGTACTTC.

This clone was counted at least ten times. The chain employs TRBV28 and TRBJ1-5, with 7 nucleotides matching TRBD1. Losses at the gene ends were 7 bases for V and 7 bases for J; bases not matched to a gene: 13. Germline assignment: CDR1 MDHEN and CDR2 SYDVKM. This CDR3 spans 15 amino acids. CDR3 protein: CASTPTPQGIQPQHF. CDR3 in DNA: TGTGCCAGCACCCCGACCCCACAGGGGATACAGCCCCAGCATTTT.

CDR3 amino acids: CASSDFQGNTEAFF. CDR3 in DNA: TGTGCCAGCAGCGACTTTCAGGGGAACACTGAAGCTTTCTTT. The gene calls are TRBV6-5 and TRBJ1-1; D is perhaps TRBD1 (5 bases). V was pared by 6 bases and J by 1 base, with 12 bases between. CDR3 length: 14 residues. Germline V gene lookup returns CDR1 MNHEY and CDR2 SVGAGI.

The V gene is TRBV10-3, the J gene TRBJ1-1, with D tentatively TRBD1 (6 bases). The CDR3 is made up of 13 amino acids. Per the germline V gene, CDR1 is ENHRY and CDR2 is SYGVKD. V shed 4 bases and J shed 2 bases, with 8 bases lying between them. The CDR3 DNA sequence: TGTGCCATCAGTGGGGACACTAACACTGAAGCTTTCTTT. As protein: CAISGDTNTEAFF.

The rearrangement joins TRBV23-1 to TRBJ2-7; 7 bases align to TRBD1. TRBV23-1 is an open reading frame, and its role is uncertain. The length of the CDR3 is 15 residues. Trimming at V came to 7 bases and at J to 0 bases, leaving 9 bases not matched to a gene. The CDR3 sequence: CASTRVRGPSYEQYF. In DNA form, the CDR3 reads TGCGCCAGCACTAGAGTGAGGGGGCCCTCCTACGAGCAGTACTTC.

The rearrangement joins TRBV19 to TRBJ1-6; 7 nucleotides line up with TRBD1. V dropped 5 bases and J dropped 9; count of bases not matched to a gene: 13. CDR3 size: 16 residues. Germline lookup yields CDR1 LNHDA and CDR2 SQIVND (reference sequence). The CDR3 here is CASSLRGGANTSPLHF. Here the CDR3 DNA reads TGTGCCAGTAGTCTCAGGGGGGGGGCAAACACTTCACCCCTCCACTTT.

This clone has more than one count but fewer than ten. This sequence joins TRBV5-1 and TRBJ1-2, with a tentative D call TRBD1 (6 bases). The germline V and J ends were trimmed by 4 bases and 3 bases, with 13 bases remaining between them. Germline values: CDR1 SGHRS, CDR2 YFSETQ. The CDR3 totals 14 residues. CDR3: CASSRGGGDYGYTF. CDR3 nucleotide sequence: TGCGCCAGCAGCCGGGGGGGCGGCGACTATGGCTACACCTTC.

Only a few counts were recorded for this clone. The genes are TRBV6-6 and TRBJ1-2; D call uncertain. Germline V lookup: CDR1 MNHNY, CDR2 SVGAGI (reference sequence). Trimming took off 6 bases at V and 3 bases at J, with 17 bases between the two ends. This CDR3 has 15 residues. CDR3 amino acids: CASRAQQWADYGYTF. The CDR3 nucleotides read TGTGCCAGCAGAGCCCAACAGTGGGCTGACTATGGCTACACCTTC.

The chain joins TRBV30 to TRBJ2-3, with 9 bases that match TRBD1. The CDR3 runs to 14 residues. Trimming at V came to 5 bases and at J to 4 bases, leaving 7 bases not matched to a gene. Germline V gives CDR1 GTSNPN, CDR2 SVGIG (reference sequence). Written as DNA, the CDR3 is TGTGCCTGGGCTACAGGGGGCAAGGCAGATACGCAGTATTTT. Its protein product is CAWATGGKADTQYF.

The V call is TRBV28, the J call TRBJ1-2; a weak D match, TRBD1 (5 bases). The CDR3 is 13 amino acids. Germline-derived CDR1 and CDR2 are MDHEN and SYDVKM. Trimming removed 6 bases from V and 4 bases from J, with 12 bases in between. This chain's CDR3 is CASSQWTSYGYTF. As DNA, the CDR3 is TGTGCCAGCAGCCAATGGACAAGCTATGGCTACACCTTC.

The chain employs TRBV18 and TRBJ1-2; the D gene is possibly TRBD1 (5 bases). V lost 6 bases to trimming and J lost 4 bases, with 12 bases between them. The germline V gene has CDR1 KGHSH and CDR2 LQKENI. The CDR3 has 13 amino acids. In DNA form, the CDR3 reads TGTGCCAGCTCCCCGACAGCCATCTATGGCTACACCTTC. Translated: CASSPTAIYGYTF.

The V call is TRBV10-1, the J call TRBJ2-1; D call uncertain. Trimming took 1 base from V and 8 from J, leaving 15 bases between them. Germline loops: CDR1 WNHNN, CDR2 SYGVQD (reference sequence). CDR3 length equals 15 residues. The CDR3 DNA sequence: TGCGCCAGCAGTGAGTTGGATCTTAGGCGCGATGAGCAGTTCTTC. Its protein is CASSELDLRRDEQFF.

This chain joins TRBV20-1 and TRBJ1-3; D ambiguous. Germline V gene sequence: CDR1 DFQATT, CDR2 SNEGSKA (reference sequence). Trimming stripped 5 bases from V and 4 bases from J, with 6 bases between. The CDR3 has 11 residues. The CDR3 DNA is TGCAGTGCTCAGATCGGAAACACCATATATTTT. Translation: CSAQIGNTIYF.

The V gene is TRBV9, the J gene TRBJ1-5, with a tentative D call TRBD1 (6 bases). The CDR3 is made up of 14 amino acids. The V gene's germline CDR1 is SGDLS and CDR2 YYNGEE. The V end was cut by 3 bases, the J end by 3 bases, with 10 bases between. The CDR3 sequence: CASSGTGTNQPQHF. The CDR3 DNA follows: TGTGCCAGCAGCGGTACAGGGACCAATCAGCCCCAGCATTTT.

The chain recombines TRBV27 with TRBJ2-3, with 8 bases fitting TRBD2. J lost 3 bases, V lost 0 bases, and 11 bases had no gene match. The CDR3 is made up of 18 amino acids. CDR1 is MNHEY, CDR2 SMNVEV, per germline (reference sequence). The CDR3 DNA reads TGTGCCAGCAGTTTATCGTTCCCCGGGTCTAGCGGGACAGATACGCAGTATTTT. Encoded protein: CASSLSFPGSSGTDTQYF.

V is TRBV19 and J is TRBJ2-6, with no clear D. V was trimmed by 5 bases and J by 4 bases, leaving 15 bases between them. Germline V gives CDR1 LNHDA, CDR2 SQIVND (reference sequence). This CDR3 has 16 amino acids. The CDR3 loop reads CASSGRVTSGANVLTF. For the CDR3, the DNA is TGTGCCAGTAGTGGCCGAGTTACAAGCGGGGCCAACGTCCTGACTTTC.

This clone was counted once. The chain uses TRBV5-1 and TRBJ2-7; tentative D call: TRBD1 (5 bases). V was pared by 3 bases and J by 0 bases, with 7 bases between. The CDR3 has 13 amino acids. The germline V gene encodes CDR1 SGHRS and CDR2 YFSETQ. The CDR3 DNA reads as TGCGCCAGCAGCTCGACAGCCTCCTACGAGCAGTACTTC. Protein: CASSSTASYEQYF.

Only a few counts were recorded for this clone. The chain couples TRBV11-3 to TRBJ2-1, with unresolved D. The CDR3 length is 15 residues. Germline lookup yields CDR1 SGHNT and CDR2 YENEEA. With 1 base removed from V and 5 bases from J, the gap between germline ends came to 12 bases. This CDR3 is CASSLGSRADNEQFF. The CDR3 region has the DNA TGTGCCAGCAGCTTAGGGAGTCGGGCGGACAATGAGCAGTTCTTC.

In this sample, this clone turned up once. The V and J genes are TRBV6-5 and TRBJ2-3; TRBD1 matches at 7 bases. The germline CDR1 and CDR2 sequences are MNHEY and SVGAGI. The CDR3 has 12 amino acids. Trimming removed 4 bases from V and 8 bases from J; junction bases left unmatched: 3. The CDR3 is CASSSGQPTQYF. In DNA, the CDR3 is TGTGCCAGCAGTTCGGGACAGCCTACGCAGTATTTT.